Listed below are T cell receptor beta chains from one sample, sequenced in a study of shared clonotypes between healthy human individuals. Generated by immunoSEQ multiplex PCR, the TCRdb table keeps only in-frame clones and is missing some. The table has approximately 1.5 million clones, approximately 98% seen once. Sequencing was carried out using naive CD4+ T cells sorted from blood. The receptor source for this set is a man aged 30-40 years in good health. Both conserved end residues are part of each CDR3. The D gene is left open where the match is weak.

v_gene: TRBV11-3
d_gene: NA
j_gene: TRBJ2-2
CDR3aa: CASSTSGTGNTGELFF

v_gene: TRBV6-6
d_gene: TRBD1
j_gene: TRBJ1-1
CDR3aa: CASSYDTGGEAFF

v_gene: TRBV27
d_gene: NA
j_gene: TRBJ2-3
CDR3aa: CASTWDPRWRDTQYF

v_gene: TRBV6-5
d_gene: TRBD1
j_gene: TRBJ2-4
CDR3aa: CASSPRDRLGNIQYF

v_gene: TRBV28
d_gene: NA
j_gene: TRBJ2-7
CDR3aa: CASSLSATSYEQYF

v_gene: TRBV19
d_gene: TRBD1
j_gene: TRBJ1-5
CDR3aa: CASSESTGVGLNQPQHF

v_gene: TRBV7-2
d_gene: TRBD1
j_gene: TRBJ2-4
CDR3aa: CASSTRTGGANIQYF

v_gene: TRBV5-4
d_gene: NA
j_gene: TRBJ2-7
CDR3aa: CASSSGMTYEQYF

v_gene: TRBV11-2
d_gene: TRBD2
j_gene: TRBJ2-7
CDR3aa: CASSTTSGSSYEQYF

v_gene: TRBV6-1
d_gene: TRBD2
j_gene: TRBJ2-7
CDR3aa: CASSELAGNYEQYF

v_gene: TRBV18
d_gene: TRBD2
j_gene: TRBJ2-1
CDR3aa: CASSTLAGGHNEQFF

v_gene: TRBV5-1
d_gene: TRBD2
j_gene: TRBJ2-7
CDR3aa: CASSSGTSGSYEQYF

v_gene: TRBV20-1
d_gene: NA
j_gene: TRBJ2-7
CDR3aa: CSASQDRQYF

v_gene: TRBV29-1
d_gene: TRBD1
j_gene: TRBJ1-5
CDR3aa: CSVIQNSGGQPQHF

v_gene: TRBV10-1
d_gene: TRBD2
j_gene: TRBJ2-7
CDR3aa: CASSESGRYEQYF

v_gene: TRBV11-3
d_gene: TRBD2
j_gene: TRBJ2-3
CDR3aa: CASSLGASGSPGADTQYF

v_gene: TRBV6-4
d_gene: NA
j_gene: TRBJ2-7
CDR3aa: CASSEGGGREQYF

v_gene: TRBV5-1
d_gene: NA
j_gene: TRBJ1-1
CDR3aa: CASSLEAGVNTEAFF

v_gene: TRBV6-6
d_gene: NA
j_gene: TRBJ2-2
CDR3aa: CASSQLGITGELFF

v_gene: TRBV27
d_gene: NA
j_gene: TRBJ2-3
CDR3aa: CASSRTQGLGTDTQYF

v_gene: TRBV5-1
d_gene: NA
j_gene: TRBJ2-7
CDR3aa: CASSLATGKQYF

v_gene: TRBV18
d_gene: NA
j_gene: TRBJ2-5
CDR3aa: CASSPPAPNQETQYF

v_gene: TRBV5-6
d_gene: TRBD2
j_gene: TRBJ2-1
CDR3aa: CASSFGTRVYNEQFF

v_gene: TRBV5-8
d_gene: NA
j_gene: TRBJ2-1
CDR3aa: CASSFSYNEQFF

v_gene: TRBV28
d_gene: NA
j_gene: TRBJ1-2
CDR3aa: CASSHTVTDGYTF

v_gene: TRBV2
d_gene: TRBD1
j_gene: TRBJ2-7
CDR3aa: CAITNRDRGFYEQYF

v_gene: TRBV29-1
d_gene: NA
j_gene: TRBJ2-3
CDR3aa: CSVKEMGGTDTQYF

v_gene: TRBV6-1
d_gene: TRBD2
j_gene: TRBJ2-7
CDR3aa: CASSWTSVRTYEQYF

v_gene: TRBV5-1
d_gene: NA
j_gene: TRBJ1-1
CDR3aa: CASSRTETLNTEAFF

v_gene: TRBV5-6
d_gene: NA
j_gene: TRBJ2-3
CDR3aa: CASSLVSTDTQYF

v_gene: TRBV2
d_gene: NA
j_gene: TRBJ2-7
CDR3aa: CASSLWGGHEQYF

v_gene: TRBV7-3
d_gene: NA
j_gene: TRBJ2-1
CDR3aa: CASSLKRGSGDEQFF

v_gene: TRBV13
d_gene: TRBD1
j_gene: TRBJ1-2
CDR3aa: CASSTTSLLRDRVYGYTF

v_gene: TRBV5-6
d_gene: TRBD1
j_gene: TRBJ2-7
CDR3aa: CASSHRDRNYEQYF

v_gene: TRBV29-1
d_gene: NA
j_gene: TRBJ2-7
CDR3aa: CSAQGSRYEQYF

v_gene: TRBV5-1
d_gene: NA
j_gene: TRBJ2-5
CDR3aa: CASSLDIETQYF

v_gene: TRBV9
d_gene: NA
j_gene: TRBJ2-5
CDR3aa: CASSARLGIRGETQYF

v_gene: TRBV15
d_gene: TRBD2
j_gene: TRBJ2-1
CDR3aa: CATSRERLAGAYNEQFF

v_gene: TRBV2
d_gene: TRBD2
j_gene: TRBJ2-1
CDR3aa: CASRKGLAGSYNEQFF

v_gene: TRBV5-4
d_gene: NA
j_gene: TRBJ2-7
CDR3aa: CASSLVGNNEQYF

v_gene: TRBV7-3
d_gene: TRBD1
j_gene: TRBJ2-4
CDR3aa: CASSLTDREDIQYF

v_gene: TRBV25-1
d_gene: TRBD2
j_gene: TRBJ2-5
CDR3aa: CASSEGSGRSGETQYF

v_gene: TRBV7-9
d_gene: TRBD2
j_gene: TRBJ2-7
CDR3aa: CASSPSGSYEQYF

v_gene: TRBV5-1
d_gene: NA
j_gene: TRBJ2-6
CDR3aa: CASSLVVSGANVLTF

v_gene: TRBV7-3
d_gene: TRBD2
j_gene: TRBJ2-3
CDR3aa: CASSLHSGSGTDTQYF

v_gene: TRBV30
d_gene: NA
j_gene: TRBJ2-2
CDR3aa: CAWDTKLRFPMDGELFF

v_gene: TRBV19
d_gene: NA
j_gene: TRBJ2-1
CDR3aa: CASSAVRPYNEQFF

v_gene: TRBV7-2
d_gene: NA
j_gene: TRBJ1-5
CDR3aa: CASSLDWDGPQHF

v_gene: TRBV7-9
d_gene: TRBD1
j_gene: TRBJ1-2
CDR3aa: CASSQSGQRFYGYTF

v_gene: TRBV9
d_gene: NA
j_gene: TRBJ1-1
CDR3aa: CASSVASAMNTEAFF

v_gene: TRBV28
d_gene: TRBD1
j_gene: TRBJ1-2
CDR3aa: CASSSDRGIYGYTF